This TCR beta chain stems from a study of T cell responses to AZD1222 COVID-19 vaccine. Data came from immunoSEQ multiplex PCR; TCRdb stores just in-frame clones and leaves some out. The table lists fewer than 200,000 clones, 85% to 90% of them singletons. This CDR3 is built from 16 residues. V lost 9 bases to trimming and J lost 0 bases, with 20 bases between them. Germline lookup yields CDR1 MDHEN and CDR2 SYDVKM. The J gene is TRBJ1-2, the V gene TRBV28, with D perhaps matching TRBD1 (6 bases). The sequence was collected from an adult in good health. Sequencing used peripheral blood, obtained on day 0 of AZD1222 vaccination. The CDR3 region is CARITGQGTTNYGYTF. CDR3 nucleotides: TGTGCCAGAATCACGGGACAAGGTACAACTAACTATGGCTACACCTTC.